This TCR beta chain originates from a study of T cell repertoires in ileal Crohn's disease. Looking at the study overall: Patients had a median approximately 8-year disease duration, and less than 40% were active smokers. All patients had surgery for stricturing (approximately 61%) or penetrating (around 39%) disease.

Profiled with immunoSEQ multiplex PCR; TCRdb holds only in-frame clones, not every one. The sample has thousands of clones; 95% to 96% are singletons. The V segment lost 3 bases and the J segment 5 bases; nucleotides outside the gene matches: 8. CDR1 and CDR2 (germline): ENHRY, SYGVKD. This CDR3 has 16 amino acids. The chain recombines TRBV10-3 with TRBJ2-2; TRBD2 matches at 8 bases. Specimen: ileal tissue. This TCR was recovered from an adult with Crohn's disease. CDR3 nucleotides: TGTGCCATCAGTGACGCAGCGGGGGCGCGGACCGGGGAGCTGTTTTTT. Amino acid sequence: CAISDAAGARTGELFF.